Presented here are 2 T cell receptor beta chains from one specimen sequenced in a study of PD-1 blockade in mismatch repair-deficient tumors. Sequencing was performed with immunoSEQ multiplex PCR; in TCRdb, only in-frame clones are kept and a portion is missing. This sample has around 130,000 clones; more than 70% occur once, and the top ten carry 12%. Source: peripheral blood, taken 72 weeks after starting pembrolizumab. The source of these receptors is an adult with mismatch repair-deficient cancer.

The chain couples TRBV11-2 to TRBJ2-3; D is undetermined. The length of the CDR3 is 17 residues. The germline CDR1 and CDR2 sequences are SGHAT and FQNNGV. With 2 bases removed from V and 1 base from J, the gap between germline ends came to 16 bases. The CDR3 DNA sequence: TGTGCCAGCAGCTTAAATGGTTGGGCTCGGGGCACAGATACGCAGTATTTT. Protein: CASSLNGWARGTDTQYF.

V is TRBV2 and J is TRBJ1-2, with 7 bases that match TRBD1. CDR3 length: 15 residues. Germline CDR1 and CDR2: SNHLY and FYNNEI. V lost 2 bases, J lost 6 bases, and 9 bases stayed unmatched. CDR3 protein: CASSENPTGKDGYTF. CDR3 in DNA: TGTGCCAGCAGTGAAAACCCGACAGGGAAGGATGGCTACACCTTC.